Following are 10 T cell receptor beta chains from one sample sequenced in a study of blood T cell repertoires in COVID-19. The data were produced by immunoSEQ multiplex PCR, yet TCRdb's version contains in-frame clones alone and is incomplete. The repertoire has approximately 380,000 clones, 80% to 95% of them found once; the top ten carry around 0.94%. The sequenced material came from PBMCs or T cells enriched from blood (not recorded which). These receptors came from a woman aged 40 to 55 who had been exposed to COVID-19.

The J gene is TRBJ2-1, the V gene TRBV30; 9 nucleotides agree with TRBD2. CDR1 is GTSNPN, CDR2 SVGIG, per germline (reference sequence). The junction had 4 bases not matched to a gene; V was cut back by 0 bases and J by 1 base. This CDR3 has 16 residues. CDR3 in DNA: TGTGCCTGGAGTGTAATGGCGGGAGGGTCCTACAATGAGCAGTTCTTC. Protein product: CAWSVMAGGSYNEQFF.

CDR3 loop: CAWSPPGTGLYSNQPQHF. The CDR3 coding sequence is TGTGCCTGGAGTCCGCCCGGGACAGGGCTTTACAGCAATCAGCCCCAGCATTTT. The chain is built from TRBV30 and TRBJ1-5; 9 bases are a match to TRBD1. The germline gives CDR1 GTSNPN, CDR2 SVGIG (reference sequence). This CDR3 is built from 18 residues. With 2 bases clipped from V and 1 base from J, the junction kept 12 bases outside the gene matches.

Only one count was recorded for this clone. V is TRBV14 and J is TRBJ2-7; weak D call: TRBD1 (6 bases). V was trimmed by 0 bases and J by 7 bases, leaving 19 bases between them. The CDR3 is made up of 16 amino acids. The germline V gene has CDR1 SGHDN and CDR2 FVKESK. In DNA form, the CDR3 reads TGTGCCAGCAGCCAAGATAGGGCAGAGAGGGGGAGAGAGCAGTACTTC. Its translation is CASSQDRAERGREQYF. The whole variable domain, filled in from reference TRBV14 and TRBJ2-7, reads EAGVTQFPSHSVIEKGQTVTLRCDPISGHDNLYWYRRVMGKEIKFLLHFVKESKQDESGMPNNRFLAERTGGTYSTLKVQPAELEDSGVYFCASSQDRAERGREQYFGPGTRLTVT.

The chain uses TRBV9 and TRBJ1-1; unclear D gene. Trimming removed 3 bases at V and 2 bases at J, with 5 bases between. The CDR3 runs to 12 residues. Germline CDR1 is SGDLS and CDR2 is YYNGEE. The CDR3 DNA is TGTGCCAGCAGCGGAGGTAACACTGAAGCTTTCTTT. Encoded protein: CASSGGNTEAFF.

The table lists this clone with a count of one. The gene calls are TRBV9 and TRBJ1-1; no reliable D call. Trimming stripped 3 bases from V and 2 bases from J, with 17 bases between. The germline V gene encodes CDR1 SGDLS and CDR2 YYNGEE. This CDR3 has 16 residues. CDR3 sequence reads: CASSELQFASNTEAFF. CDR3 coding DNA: TGTGCCAGCAGCGAACTACAATTTGCTTCAAACACTGAAGCTTTCTTT.

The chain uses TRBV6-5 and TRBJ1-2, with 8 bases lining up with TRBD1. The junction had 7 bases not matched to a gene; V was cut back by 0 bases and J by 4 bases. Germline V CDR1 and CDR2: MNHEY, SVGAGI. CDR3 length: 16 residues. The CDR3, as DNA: TGTGCCAGCAGTTACTCCCGGACAGGGAGGGCCTATGGCTACACCTTC. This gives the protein CASSYSRTGRAYGYTF.

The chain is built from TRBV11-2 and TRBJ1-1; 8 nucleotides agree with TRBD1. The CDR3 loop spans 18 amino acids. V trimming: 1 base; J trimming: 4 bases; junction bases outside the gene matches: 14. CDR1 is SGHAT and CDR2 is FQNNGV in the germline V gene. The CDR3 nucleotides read TGTGCCAGCAGCTTAGGATTAGGGGCAGGACAGGGCGGCACTGAAGCTTTCTTT. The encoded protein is CASSLGLGAGQGGTEAFF.

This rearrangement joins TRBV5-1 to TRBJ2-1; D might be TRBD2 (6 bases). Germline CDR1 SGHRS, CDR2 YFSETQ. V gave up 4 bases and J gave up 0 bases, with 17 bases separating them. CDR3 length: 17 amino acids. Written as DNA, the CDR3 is TGCGCCAGCAGCCCACCGCGGGGACGTAACTCCTACAATGAGCAGTTCTTC. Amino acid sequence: CASSPPRGRNSYNEQFF.

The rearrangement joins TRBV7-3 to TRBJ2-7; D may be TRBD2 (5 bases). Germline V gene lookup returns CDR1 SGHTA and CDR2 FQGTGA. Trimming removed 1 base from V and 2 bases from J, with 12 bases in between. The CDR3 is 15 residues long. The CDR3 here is CASSLSVGGPYEQYF. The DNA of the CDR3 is TGTGCCAGCAGCTTAAGTGTAGGAGGCCCCTACGAGCAGTACTTC.

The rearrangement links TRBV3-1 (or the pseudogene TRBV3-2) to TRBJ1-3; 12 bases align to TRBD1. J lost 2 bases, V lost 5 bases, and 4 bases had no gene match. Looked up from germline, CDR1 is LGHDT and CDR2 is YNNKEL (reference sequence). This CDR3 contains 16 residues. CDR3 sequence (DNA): TGTGCCAGCAGCGAAGGGACAGGGGGCGCTGGAAACACCATATATTTT. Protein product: CASSEGTGGAGNTIYF.